Below, 11 T cell receptor beta chains from the same sample are listed, as sequenced in a study of blood T cell repertoires in COVID-19. Assay: immunoSEQ multiplex PCR; the TCRdb copy retains only in-frame clones and omits some. The sample lists 95,000 to 100,000 clones, roughly 80% occurring once. Sequencing input: peripheral blood. All receptors come from a woman older than 75 with acute or convalescent COVID-19.

This chain joins TRBV6-5 and TRBJ2-5; 8 nucleotides agree with TRBD1. CDR1 MNHEY and CDR2 SVGAGI come from the germline V gene. This CDR3 contains 15 residues. Trimming at V came to 6 bases and at J to 1 base, leaving 7 bases not matched to a gene. The CDR3 sequence: CASSEQTGAQETQYF. CDR3 sequence (DNA): TGTGCCAGCAGCGAGCAGACAGGGGCCCAAGAGACCCAGTACTTC.

This chain uses TRBV2 with TRBJ1-6, with a possible D match to TRBD1 (5 bases). Germline CDR1 is SNHLY and CDR2 is FYNNEI. The CDR3 spans 13 residues. The germline V and J ends were trimmed by 6 bases and 7 bases, with 10 bases remaining between them. DNA of the CDR3: TGTGCCAGCAGCTCAGACAGAAATTCACCCCTCCACTTT. It codes for CASSSDRNSPLHF.

The gene calls are TRBV9 and TRBJ2-1, with 9 positions matching TRBD1. CDR1 and CDR2 (germline): SGDLS, YYNGEE. After removal of 3 bases from V and 1 base from J, the junction contained 2 bases not matched to a gene. The CDR3 contains 15 residues. CDR3 in DNA: TGTGCCAGCAGCGAGGGACAGGGTTCCTACAATGAGCAGTTCTTC. Its protein product is CASSEGQGSYNEQFF.

V is TRBV7-2 and J is TRBJ1-5; D might be TRBD1 (6 bases). Trimming stripped 1 base from V and 6 bases from J, with 7 bases between. CDR1 is SGHTA and CDR2 is FQGNSA in the germline V gene. The CDR3 runs 13 residues. This CDR3 reads CASSLVQGQPQHF. The CDR3 bases are TGTGCCAGCAGCTTAGTACAGGGTCAGCCCCAGCATTTT.

V and J are TRBV5-1 and TRBJ2-7; 7 bases line up with TRBD1. This CDR3 is built from 15 residues. J was trimmed by 3 bases and V by 3 bases; bases with no gene match: 9. CDR1 SGHRS and CDR2 YFSETQ come from the germline V gene. This chain's CDR3 is CASSSSGDSYYEQYF. The CDR3 DNA sequence: TGCGCCAGCAGCTCCTCCGGGGACAGTTACTACGAGCAGTACTTC.

V and J are TRBV2 and TRBJ2-4; tentatively, D is TRBD1 (5 bases). V was pared by 7 bases and J by 8 bases, with 12 bases between. Per the germline V gene, CDR1 is SNHLY and CDR2 is FYNNEI. The CDR3 consists of 12 residues. CDR3 residues: CASTPTGDIQYF. As DNA, the CDR3 is TGTGCCAGCACCCCCACAGGCGACATTCAGTACTTC.

This chain links TRBV27 with TRBJ2-5; possibly TRBD1 for D (5 bases). The V end lost 3 bases, the J end lost 5 bases, and 13 bases lay between the germline ends. Germline V CDR1 and CDR2: MNHEY, SMNVEV (reference sequence). CDR3 length: 14 residues. CDR3 amino acids: CASSFQGGVETQYF. CDR3 bases: TGTGCCAGCAGTTTTCAGGGTGGGGTGGAGACCCAGTACTTC.

This chain joins TRBV6-2 or TRBV6-3 and TRBJ1-6, with 10 bases that match TRBD1. Trimming cost V 4 bases and J 8 bases; bases outside gene matches: 5. CDR1 and CDR2 from the germline V gene are MNHEY and SVGEGT. This CDR3 spans 15 amino acids. The chain's CDR3 is CASSSGTGVHSPLHF. In nucleotides, the CDR3 is TGTGCCAGCAGTTCGGGGACAGGGGTGCATTCACCCCTCCACTTT.

The genes are TRBV28 and TRBJ1-2; a weak D match, TRBD1 (5 bases). V was pared by 2 bases and J by 2 bases, with 6 bases between. Germline V lookup: CDR1 MDHEN, CDR2 SYDVKM. The CDR3 loop spans 13 amino acids. CDR3 in DNA: TGTGCCAGCAGTTTAAAGGGGAACTATGGCTACACCTTC. Residues: CASSLKGNYGYTF.

The rearrangement joins TRBV2 to TRBJ1-5; D ambiguous. The CDR3 consists of 13 residues. Germline loops: CDR1 SNHLY, CDR2 FYNNEI. V was clipped by 6 bases and J by 3 bases, with 9 bases between them. CDR3 sequence reads: CASSSDFNQPQHF. As DNA, the CDR3 is TGTGCCAGCAGCAGCGATTTCAATCAGCCCCAGCATTTT.

V usage is TRBV21-1 and J usage is TRBJ2-5; TRBD1, the D gene given by the table, was not confirmed from the DNA. TRBV21-1 is assigned pseudogene status. The CDR3 covers 15 residues. The CDR3 bases are TGTGCCAGCAGCAAAGAGGACAGGGGGCAAGAGACCCAGTACTTC. As protein: CASSKEDRGQETQYF.